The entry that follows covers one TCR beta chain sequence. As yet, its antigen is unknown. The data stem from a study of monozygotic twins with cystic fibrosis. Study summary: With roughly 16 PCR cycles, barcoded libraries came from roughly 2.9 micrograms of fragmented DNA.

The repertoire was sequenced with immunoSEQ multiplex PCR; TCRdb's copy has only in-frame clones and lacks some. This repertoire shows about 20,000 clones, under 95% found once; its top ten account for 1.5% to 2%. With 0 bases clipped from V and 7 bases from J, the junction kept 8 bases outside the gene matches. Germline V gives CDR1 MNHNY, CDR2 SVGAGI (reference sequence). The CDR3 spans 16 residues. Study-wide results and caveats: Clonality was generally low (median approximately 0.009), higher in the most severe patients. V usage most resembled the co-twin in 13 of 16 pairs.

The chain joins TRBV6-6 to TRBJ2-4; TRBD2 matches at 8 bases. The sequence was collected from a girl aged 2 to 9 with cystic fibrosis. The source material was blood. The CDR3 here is CASSYSRTSPTNIQYF. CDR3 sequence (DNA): TGTGCCAGCAGTTACTCCCGGACTAGCCCTACCAACATTCAGTACTTC.